One sample yielded the 29 T cell receptor beta chains listed below, sequenced in a study of CD8 T cells in Susac syndrome (dated by TCRdb to the late 2010s). The library was prepared using the immunoSEQ multiplex PCR assay. RNA was extracted using the RNeasy kit, and roughly 0.5 to 1 microgram was reverse transcribed with random hexamers. TCRdb applied fastp at Q25 and MiXCR to the public reads, then kept only in-frame beta chains. Every entry covers one CDR3 protein and lists the most common genes and DNA from its rows. Here the sample has 180,000 or so distinct CDR3 sequences; more than 90% occur a single time. 0.14% of the sample goes to the ten largest clones. Sequenced sample: CD4+ T cells from PBMCs. These receptors all stem from a human donor in good health.

The gene calls are TRBV7-9 and TRBJ2-1, with a weak D call TRBD2 (5 bases). Germline CDR1 and CDR2: SEHNR and FQNEAQ (reference sequence). This CDR3 comprises 15 residues. Trimming removed 2 bases from V and 5 bases from J, with 13 bases in between. The CDR3 here is CASSLLGLLDNEQFF. The CDR3, as DNA: TGTGCCAGCAGCTTATTAGGACTCCTAGACAATGAGCAGTTCTTC.

V usage is TRBV12-3 or TRBV12-4 and J usage is TRBJ2-1; D is tentatively TRBD1 or TRBD2 (5 bases each). V was cut by 5 bases and J by 6 bases, with 14 bases left in between. CDR3 length equals 14 residues. The chain's CDR3 is CASSELGVGNEQFF. DNA of the CDR3: TGTGCCAGCAGTGAGCTGGGGGTAGGCAATGAGCAGTTCTTC.

This chain uses TRBV24-1 with TRBJ2-3; D is perhaps TRBD1 or TRBD2 (6 bases each). Per germline, CDR1 KGHDR and CDR2 SFDVKD. Trimming removed 4 bases from V and 0 bases from J, with 7 bases in between. The CDR3 runs 14 residues. CDR3 DNA sequence: TGTGCCACCAGTGACGGGGGCAGCACAGATACGCAGTATTTT. Encoded protein: CATSDGGSTDTQYF.

The chain couples TRBV6-5 to TRBJ2-5; tentatively, D is TRBD1 (5 bases). CDR3 size: 13 residues. Germline CDR1 and CDR2: MNHEY and SVGAGI. Trimming removed 2 bases at V and 4 bases at J, with 8 bases between. CDR3 nucleotides: TGTGCCAGCAGTTACAGCAGGGCAGAGACCCAGTACTTC. It codes for CASSYSRAETQYF.

The chain is built from TRBV2 and TRBJ2-2; D remains unclear. From germline, CDR1 is SNHLY and CDR2 FYNNEI. V was pared by 6 bases and J by 4 bases, with 12 bases between. The CDR3 extends over 14 amino acids. The CDR3 DNA reads TGTGCCAGCAGACCGGACGTTTCCACCGGGGAGCTGTTTTTT. Protein: CASRPDVSTGELFF.

The chain employs TRBV4-1 and TRBJ2-1, with 9 nucleotides matching TRBD2. Germline CDR1 reads MGHRA; CDR2 reads YSYEKL. There are 16 residues in the CDR3. V lost 1 base to trimming and J lost 4 bases; unmatched junction nucleotides: 5. The CDR3 reads CASSQASGGLYNEQFF. Written as DNA, the CDR3 is TGCGCCAGCAGCCAAGCCAGCGGGGGGCTTTACAATGAGCAGTTCTTC.

The V gene is TRBV29-1, the J gene TRBJ2-7; D not certain. With 6 bases removed from V and 3 bases from J, the gap between germline ends came to 9 bases. There are 11 residues in the CDR3. Germline CDR1 reads SQVTM; CDR2 reads ANQGSEA. The CDR3 loop is CSVGRHYEQYF. The CDR3 region has the DNA TGCAGCGTCGGACGGCACTACGAGCAGTACTTC.

This chain connects TRBV6-5 to TRBJ1-4, with TRBD1 identical over 10 bases. Germline V gene lookup returns CDR1 MNHEY and CDR2 SVGAGI. This CDR3 contains 13 residues. Trimming cost V 8 bases and J 7 bases; bases outside gene matches: 4. CDR3 sequence reads: CASGDRGPEKLFF. The CDR3 bases are TGTGCCAGCGGAGACAGGGGGCCTGAAAAACTGTTTTTT.

The chain employs TRBV20-1 and TRBJ2-1; D possibly corresponds to TRBD2 (7 bases). The CDR3 covers 14 residues. V dropped 5 bases and J dropped 0 bases, with 11 bases sitting between them. Germline V gene sequence: CDR1 DFQATT, CDR2 SNEGSKA (reference sequence). The DNA of the CDR3 is TGCAGTGCTCGGAGGGGGGGCTCCTACAATGAGCAGTTCTTC. Encoded protein: CSARRGGSYNEQFF.

This clonotype showed up just a few times. V is TRBV29-1 and J is TRBJ2-5; 9 nucleotides match TRBD2. The CDR3 contains 13 residues. Germline V gene sequence: CDR1 SQVTM, CDR2 ANQGSEA. V lost 7 bases to trimming and J lost 5 bases; unmatched junction nucleotides: 8. CDR3 coding DNA: TGCAGCGCCCCCGGGCGGGGGGGGGAGACCCAGTACTTC. It codes for CSAPGRGGETQYF.

The V gene is TRBV4-1, the J gene TRBJ1-4; D is ambiguous. CDR1 is MGHRA, CDR2 YSYEKL, per germline. The CDR3 contains 13 residues. The V end was cut by 1 base, the J end by 7 bases, with 7 bases between. CDR3 DNA: TGCGCCAGCAGCCAAGTTGGCGTTGAAAAACTGTTTTTT. This gives the protein CASSQVGVEKLFF.

The chain recombines TRBV5-1 with TRBJ2-5, with 9 positions matching TRBD2. CDR1 is SGHRS, CDR2 YFSETQ, per germline. The CDR3 is 15 residues long. With 0 bases clipped from V and 3 bases from J, the junction kept 3 bases outside the gene matches. In nucleotides, the CDR3 is TGCGCCAGCAGCTTGGCCAGACTAGCGGAAGAGACCCAGTACTTC. Its translation: CASSLARLAEETQYF.

This rearrangement joins TRBV30 to TRBJ1-2, with 12 nucleotides matching TRBD1. The CDR3 has 17 residues. From germline, CDR1 is GTSNPN and CDR2 SVGIG (reference sequence). V lost 1 base and J lost 7; bases outside the gene matches: 13. CDR3 loop: CAWSAKAGTGGLGGYTF. CDR3 sequence (DNA): TGTGCCTGGAGTGCGAAGGCGGGGACAGGGGGCCTGGGTGGCTACACCTTC.

The V and J genes are TRBV6-5 and TRBJ2-5; 8 bases map to TRBD1. CDR3 length: 15 amino acids. The J segment lost 4 bases and the V segment lost 4 bases, leaving 8 bases of the junction unmatched. Germline loops: CDR1 MNHEY, CDR2 SVGAGI. For the CDR3, the DNA is TGTGCCAGCAGTTTCAGACAGGGGCAGCGAGAGACCCAGTACTTC. It encodes CASSFRQGQRETQYF.

This clonotype was picked up one time. This rearrangement joins TRBV5-1 to TRBJ1-1; 7 bases are a match to TRBD1. This CDR3 contains 15 residues. Looked up from germline, CDR1 is SGHRS and CDR2 is YFSETQ. Unmatched junction bases numbered 10, after V lost 4 bases and J lost 4 bases. CDR3 in amino acids: CASSGSTGASTEAFF. The CDR3 nucleotides read TGCGCCAGCAGCGGAAGCACAGGGGCATCCACTGAAGCTTTCTTT.

V gene TRBV20-1 combines with J gene TRBJ2-3; 13 bases map to TRBD2. Germline CDR1 reads DFQATT; CDR2 reads SNEGSKA (reference sequence). The length of the CDR3 is 16 residues. Trimming at V came to 0 bases and at J to 13 bases, leaving 13 bases not matched to a gene. DNA of the CDR3: TGCAGTGCTAGAGATCGGCGGAAAGGGACTAGCGGGAAAAAGTATTTT. Its translation is CSARDRRKGTSGKKYF.

For this clonotype: One end of the junction varies from germline; a read error may be responsible. The chain uses TRBV7-2 and TRBJ2-7, with D possibly being TRBD1 (6 bases). Looked up from germline, CDR1 is SGHTA and CDR2 is FQGNSA. CDR3 length equals 14 residues. CDR3 sequence reads: CASSLAVQGAEQYF. Here the CDR3 DNA reads TGTGCCAGCAGCCTAGCCGTACAGGGTGCGGAGCAGTACTTC.

This clonotype was counted only a few times. The genes are TRBV6-5 and TRBJ2-6, with 8 nucleotides matching TRBD2. The CDR3 covers 15 residues. V shed 5 bases, J shed 3 bases, and the junction held 3 bases outside the gene matches. The germline V gene encodes CDR1 MNHEY and CDR2 SVGAGI. The CDR3 DNA reads TGTGCCAGCAGTACCAGCGGGGGTGGGGCCAACGTCCTGACTTTC. Protein product: CASSTSGGGANVLTF.

The rearrangement links TRBV20-1 to TRBJ2-3, with a possible D match to TRBD2 (6 bases). CDR3 size: 14 residues. Per the germline V gene, CDR1 is DFQATT and CDR2 is SNEGSKA (reference sequence). V was trimmed by 1 base and J by 4 bases, leaving 12 bases between them. Written as DNA, the CDR3 is TGCAGTGCTAGAGGCCCGGGGGTCCCAGATACGCAGTATTTT. This translates into CSARGPGVPDTQYF.

The V and J genes are TRBV3-1 and TRBJ1-1, with TRBD1 identical over 10 bases. There are 14 residues in the CDR3. J gave up 4 bases and V 4 bases, and 3 bases lay outside the gene matches. Germline-derived CDR1 and CDR2 are LGHDT and YNNKEL (reference sequence). The CDR3 nucleotides read TGTGCCAGCAGCCCGGGACAGGGGAGCACTGAAGCTTTCTTT. Translating gives CASSPGQGSTEAFF.

The rearrangement links TRBV29-1 to TRBJ2-1; 7 bases map to TRBD2. The V segment lost 7 bases and the J segment 3 bases; nucleotides outside the gene matches: 6. Germline V CDR1 and CDR2: SQVTM, ANQGSEA. This CDR3 region has 13 residues. The CDR3 loop is CSALPSGYNEQFF. CDR3 in DNA: TGCAGCGCCCTTCCTAGCGGCTACAATGAGCAGTTCTTC.

This chain connects TRBV6-1 to TRBJ2-1; D is unresolved. This CDR3 is 13 amino acids long. Looked up from germline, CDR1 is MNHNS and CDR2 is SASEGT. V was shortened by 1 base and J by 3 bases, with 4 bases between the two germline ends. CDR3 residues: CASSEGDYNEQFF. CDR3 coding DNA: TGTGCCAGCAGTGAAGGGGACTACAATGAGCAGTTCTTC.

The genes are TRBV4-2 and TRBJ1-6; possibly TRBD1 for D (6 bases). V was clipped by 1 base and J by 11 bases, with 12 bases between them. The CDR3 has 14 residues. Germline lookup yields CDR1 LGHNA and CDR2 YNFKEQ. The CDR3 sequence: CASSQGTAAAPLHF. The CDR3 nucleotides are TGTGCCAGCAGCCAAGGGACAGCGGCTGCACCCCTCCACTTT.

The chain has TRBV4-3 and TRBJ2-5; no definite D call. The CDR3 is 13 amino acids. The germline CDR1 and CDR2 sequences are LGHNA and YSLEER. Trimming took 5 bases from V and 2 from J, leaving 9 bases between them. The CDR3 protein is CASSSRRQETQYF. The CDR3 coding sequence is TGCGCCAGCAGCTCACGGCGGCAAGAGACCCAGTACTTC.

The rearrangement links TRBV14 to TRBJ1-2; weak D call: TRBD1 (5 bases). The CDR3 has 13 amino acids. The V and J ends lost 0 bases and 4 bases respectively, with 6 bases between them. CDR1 is SGHDN, CDR2 FVKESK, per germline. CDR3 amino acids: CASSQDRAYGYTF. The CDR3 nucleotides are TGTGCCAGCAGCCAAGACAGGGCCTATGGCTACACCTTC.

This clonotype has a single count. The gene calls are TRBV5-1 and TRBJ1-1, with D tentatively TRBD1 (5 bases). V lost 7 bases and J lost 1, with 11 bases in between. The CDR3 length is 13 residues. Germline CDR1 SGHRS, CDR2 YFSETQ. The CDR3 sequence is CASADGQNTEAFF. The CDR3 DNA reads TGCGCCAGCGCTGACGGACAGAACACTGAAGCTTTCTTT.

The rearrangement links TRBV12-5 to TRBJ2-1; D perhaps matches TRBD2 (6 bases). Germline loops: CDR1 LGHNT, CDR2 FRNRAP. The CDR3 has 11 amino acids. Trimming removed 0 bases from V and 14 bases from J, with 8 bases in between. Here the CDR3 DNA reads TGTGCTAGTGGTTTGGTAGTAGCGGAGTTCTTC. Encoded protein: CASGLVVAEFF.

J is TRBJ2-5 and V is TRBV7-2; 7 bases agree with TRBD2. Germline values: CDR1 SGHTA, CDR2 FQGNSA. The ends lost 5 bases at V and 2 bases at J; junction bases unmatched: 5. The CDR3 length is 14 residues. CDR3 protein: CASSPWEGQETQYF. The CDR3 bases are TGTGCCAGCAGCCCGTGGGAGGGGCAAGAGACCCAGTACTTC.

This rearrangement joins TRBV6-5 to TRBJ2-7, with 9 nucleotides matching TRBD1. Germline values: CDR1 MNHEY, CDR2 SVGAGI. The CDR3 length is 14 residues. V trimming: 7 bases; J trimming: 10 bases; junction bases outside the gene matches: 14. The CDR3 sequence: CASTQGDGTGKQYF. The CDR3 nucleotides are TGTGCCAGCACCCAGGGGGATGGGACAGGGAAACAGTACTTC.